This passage covers 32 T cell receptor beta chains from one sample sequenced in a study of T cell responses to AZD1222 COVID-19 vaccine. Generated by immunoSEQ multiplex PCR, the TCRdb table keeps only in-frame clones and is missing some. This sample has about 76,000 clones, with 70% to 90% found just once. This material consisted of peripheral blood, taken on day 0 of AZD1222 vaccination. Receptors were obtained from an adult in good health.

The V gene is TRBV3-1 (or the pseudogene TRBV3-2), the J gene TRBJ2-7; D possibly corresponds to TRBD2 (6 bases). The CDR3 extends over 15 amino acids. Germline-derived CDR1 and CDR2 are LGHDT and YNNKEL (reference sequence). V dropped 0 bases and J dropped 0 bases, with 9 bases sitting between them. This chain's CDR3 is CASSQDAGSSYEQYV. The DNA of the CDR3 is TGTGCCAGCAGCCAAGACGCGGGGAGCTCCTACGAGCAGTACGTC.

This rearrangement joins TRBV27 to TRBJ2-2; tentative D call: TRBD2 (5 bases). The CDR3 has 16 residues. Germline V gives CDR1 MNHEY, CDR2 SMNVEV (reference sequence). V was pared by 4 bases and J by 4 bases, with 16 bases between. CDR3 DNA sequence: TGTGCCAGCAGTTCTCGAGGGCCGTCTGGCACCGGGGAGCTGTTTTTT. Its protein is CASSSRGPSGTGELFF.

The rearrangement uses TRBV18 and TRBJ2-5; perhaps D is TRBD1 or TRBD2 (5 bases each). Germline values: CDR1 KGHSH, CDR2 LQKENI. With 2 bases removed from V and 5 bases from J, the gap between germline ends came to 18 bases. This CDR3 is built from 16 residues. This chain's CDR3 is CASSPFSGQAEETQYF. As DNA, the CDR3 is TGTGCCAGCTCACCATTCTCGGGGCAGGCTGAGGAGACCCAGTACTTC.

The rearrangement joins TRBV3-1 (or the pseudogene TRBV3-2) to TRBJ1-6; D is unresolved. V was clipped by 0 bases and J by 0 bases, with 9 bases between them. Germline loops: CDR1 LGHDT, CDR2 YNNKEL (reference sequence). This CDR3 has 17 amino acids. The CDR3 coding sequence is TGTGCCAGCAGCCAAGAACTGTCGAGCTCCTATAATTCACCCCTCCACTTT. This sequence encodes CASSQELSSSYNSPLHF.

The V call is TRBV6-5, the J call TRBJ1-1; 7 bases are a match to TRBD1. The length of the CDR3 is 13 residues. Germline V CDR1 and CDR2: MNHEY, SVGAGI. The V gene end was trimmed by 5 bases and the J gene end by 7 bases; junction bases not matched to a gene: 7. CDR3 in amino acids: CASSTTGVFEAFF. The CDR3 nucleotides read TGTGCCAGCAGTACAACAGGGGTATTTGAAGCTTTCTTT.

This clone showed up just once. CDR3 sequence (DNA): TGTGCCAGTAGTATAGGAAGGGACTCAAGCTCTGGAAACACCATATATTTT. This encodes CASSIGRDSSSGNTIYF. V usage is TRBV19 and J usage is TRBJ1-3, with a tentative D call TRBD1 (5 bases). With 1 base removed from V and 0 bases from J, the gap between germline ends came to 13 bases. The CDR3 extends over 17 amino acids. In germline, CDR1 is LNHDA, CDR2 SQIVND (reference sequence).

This chain uses TRBV7-9 with TRBJ1-2; D remains unclear. The V end was cut by 2 bases, the J end by 7 bases, with 11 bases between. The germline V gene has CDR1 SEHNR and CDR2 FQNEAQ (reference sequence). The CDR3 sequence is 13 residues long. The CDR3 nucleotides read TGTGCCAGCAGCTTATCAGAGGGTTCTGGCTACACCTTC. Its protein is CASSLSEGSGYTF.

This chain links TRBV6-2 or TRBV6-3 with TRBJ2-2; D perhaps matches TRBD2 (6 bases). Trimming stripped 5 bases from V and 2 bases from J, with 9 bases between. The CDR3 has 14 amino acids. CDR1 MNHEY and CDR2 SVGEGT come from the germline V gene. The CDR3 DNA sequence: TGTGCCAGCAGTCGGGACTTCAACACCGGGGAGCTGTTTTTT. Protein: CASSRDFNTGELFF.

V gene TRBV10-2 combines with J gene TRBJ2-7, with 7 bases lining up with TRBD2. Germline CDR1 and CDR2: WSHSY and SAAADI. This CDR3 region has 12 residues. V trimming: 5 bases; J trimming: 7 bases; junction bases outside the gene matches: 5. The CDR3 here is CASSPGGQEQYV. DNA for the CDR3: TGCGCCAGCAGTCCGGGAGGCCAGGAGCAGTACGTC.

Only one count was recorded for this clone. This chain connects TRBV18 to TRBJ1-1; TRBD1 might be the D (6 bases). The germline CDR1 and CDR2 sequences are KGHSH and LQKENI. This CDR3 is built from 16 residues. V lost 6 bases and J 5 bases, leaving 22 bases between the germline ends. CDR3 DNA sequence: TGTGCCAGCTCCCGACTCCAAACGACAGGCGGTACTGAAGCTTTCTTT. Translation gives CASSRLQTTGGTEAFF.

V is TRBV27 and J is TRBJ2-7; TRBD2 aligns across 9 bases. CDR1 MNHEY and CDR2 SMNVEV come from the germline V gene (reference sequence). The ends lost 5 bases at V and 6 bases at J; junction bases unmatched: 8. The CDR3 spans 14 residues. The CDR3 loop reads CASSPPRGRGEQYF. The CDR3 DNA reads as TGTGCCAGCAGTCCCCCGCGCGGGAGGGGCGAGCAGTACTTC.

This rearrangement joins TRBV2 to TRBJ1-3, with a tentative D call TRBD1 (5 bases). From germline, CDR1 is SNHLY and CDR2 FYNNEI. CDR3 length equals 16 residues. Trimming removed 4 bases at V and 1 base at J, with 14 bases between. The CDR3 here is CASSVDSGRSGNTIYF. The DNA of the CDR3 is TGTGCCAGCAGTGTGGATTCAGGGAGATCTGGAAACACCATATATTTT.

The chain's CDR3 is CASSLTSGESSGTQYF. CDR3 nucleotides: TGCGCCAGCAGCTTGACTAGCGGGGAATCCTCGGGTACGCAGTATTTT. V usage is TRBV5-1 and J usage is TRBJ2-3; TRBD2 matches at 10 bases. This CDR3 has 16 amino acids. The J segment lost 8 bases and the V segment lost 1 base, leaving 10 bases of the junction unmatched. Per germline, CDR1 SGHRS and CDR2 YFSETQ.

This clone was observed once. The rearrangement uses TRBV7-8 and TRBJ2-2, with 9 bases matching TRBD1. The germline CDR1 and CDR2 sequences are SGHVS and FQNEAQ. This CDR3 is built from 14 residues. Germline trimming cut 4 bases from V and 6 bases from J; bases unmatched to any gene: 3. In DNA form, the CDR3 reads TGTGCCAGCAGCTGGGACAGGGCCGCCGGGGAGCTGTTTTTT. Its protein product is CASSWDRAAGELFF.

The CDR3 nucleotides are TGCAGCGGCGGTTGGGGGGCAGATACGCAGTATTTT. Residues: CSGGWGADTQYF. J is TRBJ2-3 and V is TRBV29-1, with D perhaps TRBD2 (6 bases). The CDR3 extends over 12 amino acids. Trimming left V 7 bases short and J 4 bases short, with 12 bases between. The V gene's germline CDR1 is SQVTM and CDR2 ANQGSEA.

The chain recombines TRBV29-1 with TRBJ1-4, with 7 bases matching TRBD1. Germline lookup yields CDR1 SQVTM and CDR2 ANQGSEA. The V segment lost 7 bases and the J segment 3 bases; nucleotides outside the gene matches: 8. The CDR3 runs to 14 residues. As DNA, the CDR3 is TGCAGCGCCAGACCCGGGACAGCTAATGAAAAACTGTTTTTT. Residues: CSARPGTANEKLFF.

This chain joins TRBV6-5 and TRBJ2-5; D may match TRBD1 or TRBD2 (5 bases each). The V gene's germline CDR1 is MNHEY and CDR2 SVGAGI. The V and J ends lost 6 bases and 9 bases respectively, with 17 bases between them. The CDR3 consists of 13 residues. In DNA, the CDR3 is TGTGCCAGCAGCGCCGTCGGGGCCGGGGCCCAGTACTTC. The encoded protein is CASSAVGAGAQYF.

The chain joins TRBV11-2 to TRBJ2-6; 9 nucleotides align to TRBD2. The length of the CDR3 is 18 residues. Germline V gives CDR1 SGHAT, CDR2 FQNNGV. V trimming: 0 bases; J trimming: 1 base; junction bases outside the gene matches: 4. Here the CDR3 reads CASSLEAGGPSGANVLTF. The CDR3 DNA reads TGTGCCAGCAGCTTAGAGGCGGGAGGGCCGTCTGGGGCCAACGTCCTGACTTTC.

The chain combines TRBV5-1 with TRBJ2-1, with TRBD2 matching 13 bases. There are 16 residues in the CDR3. In germline, CDR1 is SGHRS, CDR2 YFSETQ. Unmatched junction bases numbered 6, after V lost 4 bases and J lost 5 bases. The CDR3 region has the DNA TGCGCCAGCAGCCAAACTAGCGGGGGGGATGACAATGAGCAGTTCTTC. It encodes CASSQTSGGDDNEQFF.

V gene TRBV7-2 combines with J gene TRBJ2-2, with a possible D match to TRBD2 (5 bases). Germline V gene data show CDR1 as SGHTA and CDR2 as FQGNSA. Trimming pared 5 bases from V and 16 bases from J, leaving 23 bases between. The CDR3 is made up of 14 amino acids. The CDR3 DNA sequence: TGTGCCAGCAGCCTCGACTATGGGGTCAATGGTTGGTTTTTT. It codes for CASSLDYGVNGWFF.

This clone has a handful of counts. Relative to the germline gene, one junction end is altered; a read error may explain this. V gene TRBV7-9 combines with J gene TRBJ2-3; 9 positions agree with TRBD2. Germline CDR1 is SEHNR and CDR2 is FQNEAQ (reference sequence). The CDR3 is 15 amino acids. The CDR3 nucleotides read TGTGCCAGCAACTTAGCCAGCGGGAGGACAGATACGCAGTATTTT. Its protein product is CASNLASGRTDTQYF.

The V and J genes are TRBV28 and TRBJ1-3, with D uncertain. The CDR3 runs to 15 residues. V was cut by 3 bases and J by 0 bases, with 9 bases left in between. CDR1 is MDHEN and CDR2 is SYDVKM in the germline V gene. Written as DNA, the CDR3 is TGTGCCAGCAGTTTTGCCACCTTCTCTGGAAACACCATATATTTT. As protein: CASSFATFSGNTIYF.

The rearrangement links TRBV5-1 to TRBJ1-4; TRBD1 matches 9 bases. V was pared by 1 base and J by 8 bases, with 6 bases of the junction left unmatched. The CDR3 has 15 residues. Germline CDR1 SGHRS, CDR2 YFSETQ. The CDR3 DNA follows: TGCGCCAGCAGCTTGTCCGGGACAGGGCGGGAAAAACTGTTTTTT. It yields the protein CASSLSGTGREKLFF.

There are a few counts of this clone. The chain joins TRBV19 to TRBJ2-5; 8 positions match TRBD2. The CDR3 runs 17 residues. Germline CDR1 LNHDA, CDR2 SQIVND (reference sequence). V lost 3 bases to trimming and J lost 0 bases; unmatched junction nucleotides: 9. CDR3 sequence (DNA): TGTGCCAGTAGTATGTTCCGGGGGGGCGGCTACCAAGAGACCCAGTACTTC. Its protein product is CASSMFRGGGYQETQYF.

V usage is TRBV11-3 and J usage is TRBJ1-1; D gene uncertain. This CDR3 has 15 amino acids. V lost 5 bases, J lost 1 base, and 14 bases lay in between. CDR1 and CDR2 from the germline V gene are SGHNT and YENEEA. CDR3 amino acids: CASSPTRVRNTEAFF. The CDR3 DNA is TGTGCCAGCAGCCCGACTAGGGTTCGGAACACTGAAGCTTTCTTT.

This sequence joins TRBV19 and TRBJ1-1, with D tentatively TRBD1 (5 bases). The CDR3 totals 14 residues. V lost 5 bases to trimming and J lost 3 bases, with 13 bases between them. Germline CDR1 is LNHDA and CDR2 is SQIVND (reference sequence). The CDR3 nucleotides read TGTGCCAGTAGTGCCAGGGATCGGTACACTGAAGCTTTCTTT. Translation gives CASSARDRYTEAFF.

The J gene is TRBJ2-2, the V gene TRBV12-3 or TRBV12-4; D gene unclear. CDR3 size: 12 residues. V lost 6 bases, J lost 6 bases, and 8 bases lay in between. The CDR3 DNA is TGTGCCAGCAGGTATTCTTCCGGGGAGCTGTTTTTT. Translated, it gives CASRYSSGELFF.

The gene calls are TRBV7-2 and TRBJ2-6, with D unclear. CDR3 length: 14 residues. The V gene's germline CDR1 is SGHTA and CDR2 FQGNSA. V was clipped by 5 bases and J by 2 bases, with 7 bases between them. DNA for the CDR3: TGTGCCAGCAGCCTAAGCGCTGGGGCCAACGTCCTGACTTTC. Its translation: CASSLSAGANVLTF. Using reference TRBV7-2 and TRBJ2-6 for the parts outside the CDR3, the full variable domain is GAGVSQSPSNKVTEKGKDVELRCDPISGHTALYWYRQSLGQGLEFLIYFQGNSAPDKSGLPSDRFSAERTGGSVSTLTIQRTQQEDSAVYLCASSLSAGANVLTFGAGSRLTVL.

This clone was seen a handful of times. This chain links TRBV28 with TRBJ2-4; TRBD2 might be the D (5 bases). Germline V gene lookup returns CDR1 MDHEN and CDR2 SYDVKM. Trimming took 6 bases from V and 0 from J, leaving 18 bases between them. There are 17 residues in the CDR3. Here the CDR3 reads CASSPTSVVIAKNIQYF. The CDR3 DNA is TGTGCCAGCAGCCCCACTAGTGTGGTTATAGCCAAAAACATTCAGTACTTC. The variable domain in full, with the rest retrieved from reference TRBV28 and TRBJ2-4, is DVKVTQSSRYLVKRTGEKVFLECVQDMDHENMFWYRQDPGLGLRLIYFSYDVKMKEKGDIPEGYSVSREKKERFSLILESASTNQTSMYLCASSPTSVVIAKNIQYFGAGTRLSVL.

The chain carries TRBV9 and TRBJ1-1; unclear D gene. From germline, CDR1 is SGDLS and CDR2 YYNGEE. Trimming took 0 bases from V and 4 from J, leaving 7 bases between them. This CDR3 comprises 13 residues. CDR3 DNA: TGTGCCAGCAGCGTAGGTTCTGGCACTGAAGCTTTCTTT. Its translation: CASSVGSGTEAFF.

This clone was observed once. This sequence joins TRBV25-1 and TRBJ1-4; D possibly corresponds to TRBD1 (6 bases). The CDR3 consists of 15 residues. Between the trimmed V and J ends, which lost 4 bases and 3 bases, there was a span of 12 bases. In germline, CDR1 is MGHDK, CDR2 SYGVNS. The CDR3 region is CASSAPGAPNEKLFF. CDR3 sequence (DNA): TGTGCCAGCAGTGCACCGGGGGCTCCTAATGAAAAACTGTTTTTT.

The V gene is TRBV19, the J gene TRBJ1-2; a weak D match, TRBD1 (5 bases). The germline V gene encodes CDR1 LNHDA and CDR2 SQIVND (reference sequence). This CDR3 contains 14 residues. V was pared by 5 bases and J by 8 bases, with 18 bases between. The CDR3 DNA reads as TGTGCCAGTAGTGCCCCGGGACGGAGGTACGGCTACACCTTC. The encoded protein is CASSAPGRRYGYTF.